The present TCR beta chain was sequenced within a study of blood T cell repertoires in COVID-19. In the study overall: Whether acute or convalescent, the COVID-19 samples came from the United States, Italy and Spain. Sources were T cells, B-cell-depleted T cells, or PBMCs; the material itself was cDNA or gDNA.

Germline loops: CDR1 SGHRS, CDR2 YFSETQ. V dropped 1 base and J dropped 2 bases, with 10 bases sitting between them. This CDR3 has 14 residues. In the original analysis: Amplification with reference gene primers provided the estimates of nucleated cell counts. Clones were sequenced by immunoSEQ multiplex PCR, and TCRdb holds only the in-frame ones, with some missing. V and J calls and clone size are given by that table; D and trimming were obtained from the DNA. The sample shows about 230,000 clones, approximately 82% of them seen only once. The sequence was collected from a woman between 35 and 50 years old who had recovered from COVID-19. Material: peripheral blood. The genes are TRBV5-1 and TRBJ2-7, with a weak D call TRBD2 (5 bases). CDR3 sequence reads: CASSLSGLTYEQYF. CDR3 in DNA: TGCGCCAGCAGCTTGAGCGGTCTGACCTACGAGCAGTACTTC. Full variable domain (rest looked up from reference TRBV5-1 and TRBJ2-7): KAGVTQTPRYLIKTRGQQVTLSCSPISGHRSVSWYQQTPGQGLQFLFEYFSETQRNKGNFPGRFSGRQFSNSRSEMNVSTLELGDSALYLCASSLSGLTYEQYFGPGTRLTVT.